The clone carrying this T cell receptor beta chain was seen a few times. Its antigen is not identified. The CDR3 is 12 amino acids. Trimming took off 2 bases at V and 2 bases at J, with 3 bases between the two ends. Germline loops: CDR1 SNHLY, CDR2 FYNNEI. This was a survey-level run. Some clones are missing from TCRdb's copy, which holds only in-frame ones; the method was immunoSEQ multiplex PCR. Among 25,000 to 35,000 clones listed, roughly 86% were seen once. This record comes from a study of pediatric ulcerative colitis. Study in general: Most patients had pancolitis, and two had left-sided colitis. Study results and caveats: In rectum, acute severe colitis had expanded clones and less diversity.

Ulcerative colitis patients received no immunosuppressive medication before the diagnostic colonoscopy. Sequencing used blood. The sequence was obtained from a boy younger than 18 with severe ulcerative colitis. The J gene is TRBJ1-2, the V gene TRBV2; D is unresolved. CDR3 in amino acids: CASSEQNYGYTF. DNA for the CDR3: TGTGCCAGCAGTGAACAGAACTATGGCTACACCTTC.